This T cell receptor (beta chain) was found in a study of monozygotic twins with inflammatory bowel disease. From germline, CDR1 is SGHKS and CDR2 YYEKEE (reference sequence). This CDR3 has 15 amino acids. TCRdb reanalyzed the 5' RACE reads and collapses them to one entry per CDR3 protein, without DNA. This sample's clone table lists 200,000 to 250,000 distinct CDR3 sequences. Material for sequencing was blood. This chain uses TRBV5-5 with TRBJ2-5. The receptor comes from a human donor with ulcerative colitis or Crohn's disease, or a healthy co-twin of an affected twin (not recorded which). The CDR3 is CASSLGGTYQETQYF.